The present TCR beta chain was sequenced within a study of blood T cell repertoires in COVID-19. The CDR3 loop spans 16 amino acids. Per the germline V gene, CDR1 is MDHEN and CDR2 is SYDVKM. With 4 bases clipped from V and 4 bases from J, the junction kept 7 bases outside the gene matches. Repertoires were generated with immunoSEQ multiplex PCR, while TCRdb's copy carries only in-frame clones and drops some. The sample lists around 270,000 clones, around 81% occurring once. This clonotype was sampled from an older person with COVID-19, enrolled during active disease. This chain connects TRBV28 to TRBJ2-1; 10 bases are a match to TRBD2. Material for sequencing was peripheral blood. CDR3 sequence reads: CASSSLQRGGYNEQFF. Written as DNA, the CDR3 is TGTGCCAGCAGTTCCCTTCAGCGGGGGGGATACAATGAGCAGTTCTTC.